This T cell receptor beta chain was profiled in a study of STAT3 mutations in large granular lymphocyte leukemia. Points from the study as a whole: Persisting codominant clonotypes may have hidden a small pathogenic clone. Every T-cell large granular lymphocyte leukemia patient had at least one immunodominant TCR beta clonotype.

The table came from immunoSEQ multiplex PCR; TCRdb's copy has only in-frame clones and leaves some out. In the table there are fewer than 700 clones, 40% to 50% of which are singletons. Comments on this clone: Its target is not known.

The CDR3 is 13 residues long. J gave up 3 bases and V 6 bases, and 2 bases lay outside the gene matches. The germline V gene encodes CDR1 SEHNR and CDR2 FQNEAQ (reference sequence). Sequencing used peripheral blood mononuclear cells. The clonotype originates from a woman aged 50 to 60 with T-cell large granular lymphocyte leukemia. Some clones in this sample may be carry-over from other donors' samples. The chain carries TRBV7-9 and TRBJ2-3, with TRBD1 matching 8 bases. CDR3 sequence: CASRDRATDTQYF. In nucleotides, the CDR3 is TGTGCCAGCAGGGACAGGGCTACAGATACGCAGTATTTT.